The 17 T cell receptor beta chains in this list originate from one sample, sequenced in a study of T-cell reconstitution after alpha-beta-depleted transplantation in children. TCRbeta library preparation incorporated unique molecular identifiers. TCRdb ran MiXCR on the PCR reads and lists one entry per CDR3 protein. The data contain fewer than 250,000 distinct CDR3 sequences, about a sixth of them singletons. This specimen consisted of PBMCs, mostly from graft donor cells, obtained 360 days after TCRalphabeta/CD19-depleted stem cell transplant. The receptor set was obtained from a male patient aged 2 to 10 who had a stem cell transplant for acute lymphoblastic leukemia, so the T cells may come from the graft donor.

V is TRBV6-9 and J is TRBJ2-1, with 10 bases aligning to TRBD1. The CDR3 spans 16 residues. V dropped 4 bases and J dropped 2; count of bases not matched to a gene: 5. Per the germline V gene, CDR1 is MNHGY and CDR2 is SVAAGI. The chain's CDR3 is CASSSIGQGAYNEQFF. CDR3 in DNA: TGTGCCAGCAGTTCGATAGGACAGGGGGCCTACAATGAGCAGTTCTTC.

This clonotype occurred a few times. The V and J genes are TRBV7-3 and TRBJ1-2; D remains ambiguous. V lost 5 bases, J lost 5 bases, and 33 bases lay in between. The germline CDR1 and CDR2 sequences are SGHTA and FQGTGA. The CDR3 covers 20 residues. The CDR3 DNA sequence: TGTGCCAGCAGCCCTCTGGGGAGACCTCACCCGTTCCCTAGCCTTTATGGCTACACCTTC. This translates into CASSPLGRPHPFPSLYGYTF.

This chain uses TRBV7-2 with TRBJ2-4; 7 bases are shared with TRBD1. Germline V CDR1 and CDR2: SGHTA, FQGNSA. The CDR3 contains 15 residues. The ends lost 4 bases at V and 1 base at J; junction bases unmatched: 4. CDR3 in DNA: TGTGCCAGCAGCTCGACGACAGGGGCCAAAAACATTCAGTACTTC. Translating it yields CASSSTTGAKNIQYF.

This clonotype came up a few times. The rearrangement joins TRBV7-9 to TRBJ1-5; D uncertain. Germline V CDR1 and CDR2: SEHNR, FQNEAQ (reference sequence). The CDR3 covers 15 residues. Trimming cost V 3 bases and J 0 bases, with 9 bases left between them. CDR3 in amino acids: CASSFEQDSNQPQHF. The CDR3 bases are TGTGCCAGCAGCTTTGAACAAGATAGCAATCAGCCCCAGCATTTT.

This clonotype has a handful of counts. V usage is TRBV19 and J usage is TRBJ1-5, with a weak D call TRBD1 (6 bases). The V end was cut by 7 bases, the J end by 0 bases, with 13 bases between. The CDR3 contains 15 residues. From germline, CDR1 is LNHDA and CDR2 SQIVND (reference sequence). The CDR3 DNA follows: TGTGCCAGTAAGGGGACAATTTATAGCAATCAGCCCCAGCATTTT. Translating it yields CASKGTIYSNQPQHF.

This clonotype has only a few counts. The chain employs TRBV20-1 and TRBJ2-5, with 7 bases aligning to TRBD1. Trimming took 4 bases from V and 3 from J; bases not matched to a gene: 8. The CDR3 has 14 amino acids. Germline CDR1 is DFQATT and CDR2 is SNEGSKA (reference sequence). Written as DNA, the CDR3 is TGCAGTGCTACGGAGACAGGGCTAAAAGAGACCCAGTACTTC. Protein product: CSATETGLKETQYF.

This clonotype has only a few counts. The chain employs TRBV4-1 and TRBJ1-6; 10 nucleotides match TRBD1. There are 16 residues in the CDR3. Germline V lookup: CDR1 MGHRA, CDR2 YSYEKL. J lost 12 bases, V lost 1 base, and 9 bases had no gene match. The CDR3 reads CASSQAKGQGRGPLHF. The DNA for the CDR3 is TGCGCCAGCAGCCAAGCTAAGGGACAGGGGAGGGGACCCCTCCACTTT.

The chain links TRBV12-3 or TRBV12-4 to TRBJ1-1; D unresolved. Trimming removed 8 bases from V and 0 bases from J, with 13 bases in between. The CDR3 runs to 14 residues. DNA for the CDR3: TGTGCCAGCGCCCCAGGAGGCCTGAACACTGAAGCTTTCTTT. This translates into CASAPGGLNTEAFF.

V is TRBV7-9 and J is TRBJ2-1; D possibly corresponds to TRBD2 (5 bases). Germline CDR1 reads SEHNR; CDR2 reads FQNEAQ (reference sequence). The CDR3 has 16 amino acids. The germline V and J ends were trimmed by 1 base and 3 bases, with 13 bases remaining between them. The CDR3 loop reads CASSLDAGAIYNEQFF. CDR3 bases: TGTGCCAGCAGCTTAGATGCGGGCGCCATCTACAATGAGCAGTTCTTC. The full variable domain, its missing parts supplied by reference TRBV7-9 and TRBJ2-1, is DTGVSQNPRHKITKRGQNVTFRCDPISEHNRLYWYRQTLGQGPEFLTYFQNEAQLEKSRLLSDRFSAERPKGSFSTLEIQRTEQGDSAMYLCASSLDAGAIYNEQFFGPGTRLTVL.

The chain recombines TRBV29-1 with TRBJ1-2, with a tentative D call TRBD1 (6 bases). The germline V and J ends were trimmed by 5 bases and 7 bases, with 14 bases remaining between them. Germline values: CDR1 SQVTM, CDR2 ANQGSEA. The CDR3 covers 12 residues. In DNA form, the CDR3 reads TGCAGCGTTCGGACAGAGGCAGGTGGCTACACCTTC. Protein: CSVRTEAGGYTF.

The table lists this clonotype with many counts. The rearrangement joins TRBV20-1 to TRBJ2-2; D gene unclear. V was cut by 5 bases and J by 4 bases, with 8 bases left in between. CDR3 length: 12 residues. Per the germline V gene, CDR1 is DFQATT and CDR2 is SNEGSKA (reference sequence). CDR3 sequence (DNA): TGCAGTGCTCCGATCCTCACCGGGGAGCTGTTTTTT. Translated: CSAPILTGELFF.

This clonotype occurred many times. The rearrangement links TRBV12-3 or TRBV12-4 to TRBJ2-7; no clear D gene. Between the trimmed V and J ends, which lost 6 bases and 4 bases, there was a span of 13 bases. This CDR3 spans 13 amino acids. The chain's CDR3 is CASSPHRLYEQYF. CDR3 bases: TGTGCCAGCAGCCCCCATAGACTTTACGAGCAGTACTTC.

CDR3 loop: CASSDLGLGSGNTIYF. The DNA of the CDR3 is TGTGCCAGCAGTGACCTGGGCTTGGGATCTGGAAACACCATATATTTT. V usage is TRBV6-1 and J usage is TRBJ1-3; D is unclear. Per the germline V gene, CDR1 is MNHNS and CDR2 is SASEGT. V lost 3 bases and J lost 1, with 13 bases in between. The CDR3 contains 16 residues.

This clonotype was seen only a few times. This chain connects TRBV12-3 or TRBV12-4 to TRBJ2-3; D is possibly TRBD2 (5 bases). V gave up 7 bases and J gave up 2 bases, with 13 bases separating them. The length of the CDR3 is 14 residues. CDR3 coding DNA: TGTGCCAGCACCCTGGAGGTGCTCACAGATACGCAGTATTTT. Protein: CASTLEVLTDTQYF.

This clonotype was seen a few times. Written as DNA, the CDR3 is TGCGCCAGCAGCCAAGGCCCCGGACTAGCGGGGGGGTACACCGGGGAGCTGTTTTTT. Its translation: CASSQGPGLAGGYTGELFF. The V call is TRBV4-3, the J call TRBJ2-2; TRBD2 aligns across 15 bases. CDR1 and CDR2 from the germline V gene are LGHNA and YSLEER. Germline trimming cut 1 base from V and 3 bases from J; bases unmatched to any gene: 6. The CDR3 consists of 19 residues.

In the case of this clonotype: One end of the junction does not line up with germline, which may come from a read error. This chain uses TRBV6-2 or TRBV6-3 with TRBJ2-1; D assignment may be TRBD1 or TRBD2 (5 bases each). The CDR3 has 14 residues. The germline gives CDR1 MNHEY, CDR2 SVGEGT. CDR3 DNA sequence: TGTGCCAGCAGAACCGGGACCCAATGGAGTGAGCTGTTCTTC. The encoded protein is CASRTGTQWSELFF.

This clonotype has only a few counts. This chain connects TRBV6-2 or TRBV6-3 to TRBJ2-7; TRBD2 matches 8 bases. CDR1 and CDR2 from the germline V gene are MNHEY and SVGEGT. The CDR3 length is 14 residues. After removal of 4 bases from V and 0 bases from J, the junction contained 2 bases not matched to a gene. CDR3 protein: CASSLTSASYEQYF. The DNA of the CDR3 is TGTGCCAGCAGTTTGACTAGCGCCTCCTACGAGCAGTACTTC.